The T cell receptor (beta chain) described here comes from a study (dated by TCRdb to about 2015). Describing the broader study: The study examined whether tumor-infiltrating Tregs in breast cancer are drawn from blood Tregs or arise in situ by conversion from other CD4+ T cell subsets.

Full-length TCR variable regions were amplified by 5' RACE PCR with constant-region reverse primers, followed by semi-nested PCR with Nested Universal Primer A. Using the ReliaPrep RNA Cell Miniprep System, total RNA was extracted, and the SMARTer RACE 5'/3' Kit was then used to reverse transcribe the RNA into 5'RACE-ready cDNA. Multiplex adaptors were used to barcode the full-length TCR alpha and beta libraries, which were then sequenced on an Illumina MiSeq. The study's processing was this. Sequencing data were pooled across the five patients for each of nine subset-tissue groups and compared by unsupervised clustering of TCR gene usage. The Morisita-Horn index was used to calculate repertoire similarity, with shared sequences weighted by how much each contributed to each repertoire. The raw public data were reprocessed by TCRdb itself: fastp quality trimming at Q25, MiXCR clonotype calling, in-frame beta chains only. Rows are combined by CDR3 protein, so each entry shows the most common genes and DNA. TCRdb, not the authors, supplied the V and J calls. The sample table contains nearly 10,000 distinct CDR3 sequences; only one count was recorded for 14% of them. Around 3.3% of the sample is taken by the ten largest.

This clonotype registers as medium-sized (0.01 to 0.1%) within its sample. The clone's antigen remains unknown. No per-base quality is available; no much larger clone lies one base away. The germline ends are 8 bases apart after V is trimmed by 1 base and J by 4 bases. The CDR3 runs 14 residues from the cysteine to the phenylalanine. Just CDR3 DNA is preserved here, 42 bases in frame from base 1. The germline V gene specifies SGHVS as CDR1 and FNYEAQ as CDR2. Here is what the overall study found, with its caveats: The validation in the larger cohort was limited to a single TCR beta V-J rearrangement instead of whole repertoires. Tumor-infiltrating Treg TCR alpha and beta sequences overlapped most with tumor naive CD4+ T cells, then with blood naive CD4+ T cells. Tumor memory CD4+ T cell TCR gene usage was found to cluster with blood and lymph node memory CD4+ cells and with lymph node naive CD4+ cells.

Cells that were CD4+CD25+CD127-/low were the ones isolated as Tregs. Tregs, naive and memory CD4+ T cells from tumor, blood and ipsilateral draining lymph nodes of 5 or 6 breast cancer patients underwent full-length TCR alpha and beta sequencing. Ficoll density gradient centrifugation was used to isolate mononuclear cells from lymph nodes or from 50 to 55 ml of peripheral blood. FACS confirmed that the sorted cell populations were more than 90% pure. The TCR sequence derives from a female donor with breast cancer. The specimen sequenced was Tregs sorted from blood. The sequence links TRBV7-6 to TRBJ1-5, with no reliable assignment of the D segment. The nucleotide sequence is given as TGTGCCAGCAGCTTAGGACACACAAATCAGCCCCAGCATTTT. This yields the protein CASSLGHTNQPQHF.